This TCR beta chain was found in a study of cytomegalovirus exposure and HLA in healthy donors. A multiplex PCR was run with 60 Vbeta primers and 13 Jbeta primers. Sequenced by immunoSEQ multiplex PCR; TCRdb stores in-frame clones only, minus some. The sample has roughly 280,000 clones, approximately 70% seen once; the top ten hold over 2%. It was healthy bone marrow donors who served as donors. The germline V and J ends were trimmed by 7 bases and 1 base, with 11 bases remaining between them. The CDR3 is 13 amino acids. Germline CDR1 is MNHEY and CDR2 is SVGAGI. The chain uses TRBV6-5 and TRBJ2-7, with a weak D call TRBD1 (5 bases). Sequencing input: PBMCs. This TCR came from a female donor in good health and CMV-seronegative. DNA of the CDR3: TGTGCCAGCACCAAGGGGTTGTCCTACGAGCAGTACTTC. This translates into CASTKGLSYEQYF.